This TCR beta chain came from a study of blood T cell repertoires in COVID-19. Study context: Sites across the United States, Italy and Spain contributed samples from acute and convalescent COVID-19.

The CDR3 has 15 residues. Germline V gene sequence: CDR1 MNHEY, CDR2 SVGAGI. Unmatched junction bases numbered 4, after V lost 6 bases and J lost 4 bases. Enrolled through a virtual design, the participants were between roughly 18 and 90 years of age and came from some 26 US areas. Before being deemed recovered, Cohort 3 donors had two negative PCRs, clearance, or symptom resolution. In the original processing: Amplification with reference gene primers provided the estimates of nucleated cell counts. This table comes from immunoSEQ multiplex PCR, and its TCRdb copy is limited to in-frame clones, with some not included. That table is the source of V, J and clone size, and D and trimming were worked out from the DNA. The table has about 180,000 clones, around 84% seen once; the top ten hold approximately 16%.

The V gene is TRBV6-5, the J gene TRBJ1-5; TRBD1 aligns across 12 bases. Source material: PBMCs or T cells enriched from blood (not recorded which). This receptor was obtained from a man aged 50 to 60 who had recovered from COVID-19. The CDR3 protein is CASRGQGARNQPQHF. The CDR3 DNA sequence: TGTGCCAGCAGGGGACAGGGGGCGCGAAATCAGCCCCAGCATTTT.